This T cell receptor beta chain was observed in a study of T cells in narcolepsy (dated by TCRdb to the late 2010s). Broadly, across the study: Patients with narcolepsy type 1 or type 2 (NT1, NT2) and healthy control donors were enrolled in the study. To look for autoreactive T cells in narcolepsy patients that target self-antigens of hypocretin neurons (hypocretin, TRIB2), the study used TCR Vbeta sequencing to follow clonotypes in blood and CSF.

Receptor libraries were prepared by the immunoSEQ multiplex PCR assay. This immuneACCESS table, as held by TCRdb, lists in-frame sequences with V and J called but not all clones. Of the missing ones, under half trace to an unresolved V gene in checked studies; the others have no known cause. The sample table contains fewer than 30,000 clones; only one count was recorded for approximately 89% of them. 1.1% of the sample is taken by the ten largest. For TCR Vbeta sequencing, memory CD4+ T cells were sorted ex vivo from the peripheral blood of narcolepsy patients and healthy controls. A remark on this clone: The target of this receptor is not known. Base qualities are not provided; no much larger clone lies one nucleotide away.

The germline V end is reduced by 4 bases and the J end by 0 bases; junction bases left unmatched: 7. The germline V gene specifies SGHDT as CDR1 and YYEEEE as CDR2. The CDR3 starts with the cysteine, ends with the phenylalanine, and has 16 residues. Only CDR3 DNA remains: 48 bases, in frame from the first base. Results the study describes overall, beyond this receptor: According to the report, autoreactive clonotypes were detected serially in the blood of the same patients and of different patients, but not in healthy controls. Numbers of sequenced blood memory CD4+ clonotypes were comparable, with averages of about 39,494 in patients and around 30,000 in controls. In plots comparing CSF and blood CD4+ T cell clonotypes from the same patient, HCRT-specific and TRIB2-specific autoreactive clonotypes were highlighted. No sequences matching autoreactive T cell clones were present in some of the blood memory CD4+ repertoires from patients and controls.

In this chain, TRBV5-6 is recombined with TRBJ2-5, with TRBD1 matching 9 junction bases. The clonotype comes from a human donor with narcolepsy. The specimen sequenced was CD45RA- memory CD4+ T cells from PBMCs. The cell subset or site label on this specimen signifies: memory T cells sorted ex vivo from peripheral blood. The encoded CDR3 is CASSKTGGPYQETQYF. The DNA is as follows: TGTGCCAGCAGCAAAACAGGGGGCCCGTACCAAGAGACCCAGTACTTC.